This T cell receptor (beta chain) was recorded in a study of blood T cells in healthy people across ages. CDR1 and CDR2 (germline): SGHTS, YDEGEE. The CDR3 consists of 15 residues. V gave up 1 base and J gave up 4 bases, with 12 bases separating them. A sample-barcoded 5' primer and a J-beta primer mix were used in a second PCR of roughly 7 to 12 cycles. TCRdb passed the 5' RACE reads through MiXCR, listing each CDR3 protein once. The table includes over 1,500,000 distinct CDR3 sequences, about 50% detected once. The chain joins TRBV5-8 to TRBJ2-1; D is undetermined. Sequenced material: blood. The source of this sequence is a woman aged 40 to 50 in good health. The CDR3 protein is CASSLYGSTYNEQFF. CDR3 sequence (DNA): TGTGCCAGCAGCTTGTACGGGTCTACGTACAATGAGCAGTTCTTC.